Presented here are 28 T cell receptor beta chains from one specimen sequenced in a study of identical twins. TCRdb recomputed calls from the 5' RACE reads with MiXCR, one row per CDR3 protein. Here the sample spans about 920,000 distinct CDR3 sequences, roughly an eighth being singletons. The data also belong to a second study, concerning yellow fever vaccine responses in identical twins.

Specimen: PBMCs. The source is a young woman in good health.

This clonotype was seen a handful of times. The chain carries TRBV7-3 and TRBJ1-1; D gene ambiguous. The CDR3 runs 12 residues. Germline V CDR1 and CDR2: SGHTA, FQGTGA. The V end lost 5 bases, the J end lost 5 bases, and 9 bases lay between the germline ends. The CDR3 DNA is TGTGCCAGCAGCGGTTTGGGGACTGAAGCTTTCTTT. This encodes CASSGLGTEAFF.

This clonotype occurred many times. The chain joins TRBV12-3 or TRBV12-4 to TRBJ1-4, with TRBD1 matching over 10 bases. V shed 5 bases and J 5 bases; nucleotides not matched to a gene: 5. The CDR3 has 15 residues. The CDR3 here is CASSPDRGQNEKLFF. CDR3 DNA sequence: TGTGCCAGCAGTCCTGACAGGGGGCAGAATGAAAAACTGTTTTTT.

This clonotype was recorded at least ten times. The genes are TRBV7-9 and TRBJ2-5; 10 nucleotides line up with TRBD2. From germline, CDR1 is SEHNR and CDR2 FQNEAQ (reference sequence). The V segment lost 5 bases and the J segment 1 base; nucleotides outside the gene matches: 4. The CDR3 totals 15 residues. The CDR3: CASSPRTSGQETQYF. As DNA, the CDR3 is TGTGCCAGCAGCCCGAGGACTAGCGGCCAAGAGACCCAGTACTTC. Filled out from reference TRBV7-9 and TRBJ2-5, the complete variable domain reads DTGVSQNPRHKITKRGQNVTFRCDPISEHNRLYWYRQTLGQGPEFLTYFQNEAQLEKSRLLSDRFSAERPKGSFSTLEIQRTEQGDSAMYLCASSPRTSGQETQYFGPGTRLLVL.

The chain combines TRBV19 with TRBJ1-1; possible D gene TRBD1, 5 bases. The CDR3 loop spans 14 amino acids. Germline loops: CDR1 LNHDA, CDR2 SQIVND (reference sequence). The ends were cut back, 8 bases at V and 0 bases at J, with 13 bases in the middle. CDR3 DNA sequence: TGTGCCAGTCGGACAAATCGCATGAACACTGAAGCTTTCTTT. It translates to CASRTNRMNTEAFF.

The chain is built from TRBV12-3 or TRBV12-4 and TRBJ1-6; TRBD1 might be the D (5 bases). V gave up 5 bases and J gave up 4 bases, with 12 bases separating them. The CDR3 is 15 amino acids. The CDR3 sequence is CASSPTAGYNSPLHF. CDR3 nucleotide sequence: TGTGCCAGCAGTCCTACCGCAGGGTATAATTCACCCCTCCACTTT.

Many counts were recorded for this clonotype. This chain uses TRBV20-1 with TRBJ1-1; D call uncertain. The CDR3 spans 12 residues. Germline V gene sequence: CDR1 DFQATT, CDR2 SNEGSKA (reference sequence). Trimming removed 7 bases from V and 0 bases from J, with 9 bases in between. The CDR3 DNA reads TGCAGTGGGATGGGGATGAACACTGAAGCTTTCTTT. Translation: CSGMGMNTEAFF.

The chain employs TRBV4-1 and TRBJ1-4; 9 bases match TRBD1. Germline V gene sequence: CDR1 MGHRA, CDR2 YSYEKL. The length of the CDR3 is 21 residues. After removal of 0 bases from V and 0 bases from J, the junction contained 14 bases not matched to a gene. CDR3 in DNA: TGCGCCAGCAGCCAAGATGTCTCGGACAGGGGAATCCTTGCAACTAATGAAAAACTGTTTTTT. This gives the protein CASSQDVSDRGILATNEKLFF.

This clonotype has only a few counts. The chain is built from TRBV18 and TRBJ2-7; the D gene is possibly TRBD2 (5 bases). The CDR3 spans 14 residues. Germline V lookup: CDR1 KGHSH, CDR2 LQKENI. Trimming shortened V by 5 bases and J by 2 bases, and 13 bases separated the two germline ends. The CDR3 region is CASSSRENPYEQYF. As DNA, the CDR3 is TGTGCCAGCTCAAGCCGGGAAAATCCCTACGAGCAGTACTTC.

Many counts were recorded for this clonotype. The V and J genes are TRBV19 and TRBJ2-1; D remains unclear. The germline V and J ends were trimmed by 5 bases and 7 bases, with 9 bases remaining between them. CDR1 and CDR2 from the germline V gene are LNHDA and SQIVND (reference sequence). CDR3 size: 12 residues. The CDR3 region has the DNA TGTGCCAGTAGTCCCTGGGGTAATGAGCAGTTCTTC. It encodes CASSPWGNEQFF.

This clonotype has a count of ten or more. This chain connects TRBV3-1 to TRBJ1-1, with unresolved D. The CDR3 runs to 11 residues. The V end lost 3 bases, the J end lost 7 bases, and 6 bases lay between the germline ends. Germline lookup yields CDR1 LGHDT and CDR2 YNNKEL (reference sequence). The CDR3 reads CASSQGFEAFF. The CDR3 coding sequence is TGTGCCAGCAGCCAGGGTTTTGAAGCTTTCTTT. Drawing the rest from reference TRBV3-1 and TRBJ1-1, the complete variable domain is DTAVSQTPKYLVTQMGNDKSIKCEQNLGHDTMYWYKQDSKKFLKIMFSYNNKELIINETVPNRFSPKSPDKAHLNLHINSLELGDSAVYFCASSQGFEAFFGQGTRLTVV.

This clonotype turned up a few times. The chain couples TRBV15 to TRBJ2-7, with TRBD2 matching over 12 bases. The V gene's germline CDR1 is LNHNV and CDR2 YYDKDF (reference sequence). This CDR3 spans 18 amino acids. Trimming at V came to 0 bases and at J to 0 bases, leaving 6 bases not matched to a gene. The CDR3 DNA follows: TGTGCCACCAGCAGAGATTGTCGACTAGCGGGGGTCTCCTACGAGCAGTACGTC. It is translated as CATSRDCRLAGVSYEQYV.

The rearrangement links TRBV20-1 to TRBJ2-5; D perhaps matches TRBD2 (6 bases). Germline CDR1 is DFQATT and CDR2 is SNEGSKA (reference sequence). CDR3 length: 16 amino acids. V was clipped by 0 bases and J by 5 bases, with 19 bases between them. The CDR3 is CSARDPDFRRGETQYF. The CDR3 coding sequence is TGCAGTGCTAGAGATCCCGACTTTCGCCGGGGGGAGACCCAGTACTTC.

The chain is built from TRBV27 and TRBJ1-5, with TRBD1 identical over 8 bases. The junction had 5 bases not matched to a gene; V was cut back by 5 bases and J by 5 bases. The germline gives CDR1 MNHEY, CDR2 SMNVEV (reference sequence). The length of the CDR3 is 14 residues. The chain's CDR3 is CASSTDRDYQPQHF. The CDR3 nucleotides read TGTGCCAGCAGTACGGACAGGGACTATCAGCCCCAGCATTTT.

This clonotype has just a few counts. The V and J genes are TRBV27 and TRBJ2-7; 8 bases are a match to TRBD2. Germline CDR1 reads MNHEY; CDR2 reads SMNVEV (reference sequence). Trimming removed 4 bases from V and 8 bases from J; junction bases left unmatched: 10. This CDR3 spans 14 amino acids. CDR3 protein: CASSSTGTRIQQYF. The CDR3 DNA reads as TGTGCCAGCAGTTCTACCGGGACTAGAATCCAGCAGTACTTC.

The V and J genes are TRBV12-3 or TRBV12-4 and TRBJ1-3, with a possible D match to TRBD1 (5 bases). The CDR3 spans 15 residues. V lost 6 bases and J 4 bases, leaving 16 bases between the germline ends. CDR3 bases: TGTGCCAGCAGCCCAGACAGACTGAGGGGAAACACCATATATTTT. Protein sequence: CASSPDRLRGNTIYF.

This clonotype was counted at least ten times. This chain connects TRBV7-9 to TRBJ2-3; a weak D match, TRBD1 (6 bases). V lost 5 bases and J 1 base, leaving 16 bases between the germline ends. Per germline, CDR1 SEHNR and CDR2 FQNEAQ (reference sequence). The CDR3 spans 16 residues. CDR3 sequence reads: CASSQGMGFGTDTQYF. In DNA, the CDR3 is TGTGCCAGCAGCCAGGGGATGGGTTTTGGCACAGATACGCAGTATTTT. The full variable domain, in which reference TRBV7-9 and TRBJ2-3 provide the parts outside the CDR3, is DTGVSQNPRHKITKRGQNVTFRCDPISEHNRLYWYRQTLGQGPEFLTYFQNEAQLEKSRLLSDRFSAERPKGSFSTLEIQRTEQGDSAMYLCASSQGMGFGTDTQYFGPGTRLTVL.

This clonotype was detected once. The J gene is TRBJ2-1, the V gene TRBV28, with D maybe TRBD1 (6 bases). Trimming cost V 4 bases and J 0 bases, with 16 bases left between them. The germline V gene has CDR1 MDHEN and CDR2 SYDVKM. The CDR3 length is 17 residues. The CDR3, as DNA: TGTGCCAGCAGTTCTGGGGATGGACAGCCCTCCTACAATGAGCAGTTCTTC. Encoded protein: CASSSGDGQPSYNEQFF.

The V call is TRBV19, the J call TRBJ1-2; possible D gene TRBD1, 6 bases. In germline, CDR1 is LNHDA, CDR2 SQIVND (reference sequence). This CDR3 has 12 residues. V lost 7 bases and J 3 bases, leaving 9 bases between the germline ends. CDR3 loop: CASKTGDYGYTF. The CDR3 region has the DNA TGTGCCAGTAAGACAGGTGACTATGGCTACACCTTC.

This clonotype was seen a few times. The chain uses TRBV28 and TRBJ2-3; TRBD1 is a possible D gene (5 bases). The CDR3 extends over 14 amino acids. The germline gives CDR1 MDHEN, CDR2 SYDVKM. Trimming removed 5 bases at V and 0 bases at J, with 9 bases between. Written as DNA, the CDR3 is TGTGCCAGCAGTGGCGACAGTAGCACAGATACGCAGTATTTT. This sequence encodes CASSGDSSTDTQYF. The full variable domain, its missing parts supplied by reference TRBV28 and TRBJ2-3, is DVKVTQSSRYLVKRTGEKVFLECVQDMDHENMFWYRQDPGLGLRLIYFSYDVKMKEKGDIPEGYSVSREKKERFSLILESASTNQTSMYLCASSGDSSTDTQYFGPGTRLTVL.

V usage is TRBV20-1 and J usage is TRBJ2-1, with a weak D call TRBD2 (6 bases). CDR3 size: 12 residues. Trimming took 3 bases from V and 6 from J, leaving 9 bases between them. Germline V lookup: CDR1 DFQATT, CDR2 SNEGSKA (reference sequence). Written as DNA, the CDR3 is TGCAGTGCTAGTAAGGGAGGCAATGAGCAGTTCTTC. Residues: CSASKGGNEQFF.

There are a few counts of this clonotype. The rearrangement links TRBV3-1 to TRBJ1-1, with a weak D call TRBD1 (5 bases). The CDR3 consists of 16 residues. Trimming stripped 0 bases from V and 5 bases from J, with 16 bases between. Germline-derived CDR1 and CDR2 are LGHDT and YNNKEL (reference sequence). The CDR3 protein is CASSQDYGGSWTEAFF. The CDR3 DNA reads TGTGCCAGCAGCCAAGACTACGGGGGAAGTTGGACTGAAGCTTTCTTT. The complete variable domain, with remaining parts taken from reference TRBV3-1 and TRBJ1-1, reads DTAVSQTPKYLVTQMGNDKSIKCEQNLGHDTMYWYKQDSKKFLKIMFSYNNKELIINETVPNRFSPKSPDKAHLNLHINSLELGDSAVYFCASSQDYGGSWTEAFFGQGTRLTVV.

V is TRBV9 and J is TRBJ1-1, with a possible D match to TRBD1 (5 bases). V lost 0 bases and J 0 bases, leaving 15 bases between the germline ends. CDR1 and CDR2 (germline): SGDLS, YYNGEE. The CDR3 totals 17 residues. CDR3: CASSVATGDSMNTEAFF. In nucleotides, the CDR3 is TGTGCCAGCAGCGTAGCTACAGGAGACAGTATGAACACTGAAGCTTTCTTT.

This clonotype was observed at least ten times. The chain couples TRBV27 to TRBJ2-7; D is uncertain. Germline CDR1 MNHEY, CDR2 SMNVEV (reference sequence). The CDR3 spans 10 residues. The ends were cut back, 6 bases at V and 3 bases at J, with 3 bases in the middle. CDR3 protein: CASRDYEQYF. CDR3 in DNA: TGTGCCAGCAGGGACTACGAGCAGTACTTC.

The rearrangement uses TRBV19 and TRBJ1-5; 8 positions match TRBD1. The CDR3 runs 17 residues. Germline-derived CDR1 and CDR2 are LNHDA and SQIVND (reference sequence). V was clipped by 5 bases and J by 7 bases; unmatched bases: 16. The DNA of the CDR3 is TGTGCCAGTAGTCCTCCCTTCGGGACAGGCGGGAGCCAGCCCCAGCATTTT. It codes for CASSPPFGTGGSQPQHF. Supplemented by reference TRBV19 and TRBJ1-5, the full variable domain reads DGGITQSPKYLFRKEGQNVTLSCEQNLNHDAMYWYRQDPGQGLRLIYYSQIVNDFQKGDIAEGYSVSREKKESFPLTVTSAQKNPTAFYLCASSPPFGTGGSQPQHFGDGTRLSIL.

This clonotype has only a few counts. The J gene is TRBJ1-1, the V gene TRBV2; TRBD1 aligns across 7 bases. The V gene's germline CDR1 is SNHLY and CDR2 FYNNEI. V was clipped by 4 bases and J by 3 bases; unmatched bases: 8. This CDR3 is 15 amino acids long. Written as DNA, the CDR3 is TGTGCCAGCAGTGTACAGGGGAGTGGTGACACTGAAGCTTTCTTT. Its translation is CASSVQGSGDTEAFF.

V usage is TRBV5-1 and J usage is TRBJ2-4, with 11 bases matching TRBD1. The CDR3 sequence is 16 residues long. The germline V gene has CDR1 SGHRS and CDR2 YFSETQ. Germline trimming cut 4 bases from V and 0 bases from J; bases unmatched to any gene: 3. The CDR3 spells CASSLGQGEAKNIQYF. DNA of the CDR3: TGCGCCAGCAGCCTGGGACAGGGGGAAGCCAAAAACATTCAGTACTTC. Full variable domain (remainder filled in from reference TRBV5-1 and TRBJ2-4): KAGVTQTPRYLIKTRGQQVTLSCSPISGHRSVSWYQQTPGQGLQFLFEYFSETQRNKGNFPGRFSGRQFSNSRSEMNVSTLELGDSALYLCASSLGQGEAKNIQYFGAGTRLSVL.

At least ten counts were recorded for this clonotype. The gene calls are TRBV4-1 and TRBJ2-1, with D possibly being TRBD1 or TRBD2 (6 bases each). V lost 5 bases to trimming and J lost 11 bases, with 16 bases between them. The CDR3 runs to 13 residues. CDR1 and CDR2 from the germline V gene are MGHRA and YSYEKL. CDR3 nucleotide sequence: TGCGCCAGCAGCAACACAGGGACTGGGAAGCAGTTCTTC. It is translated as CASSNTGTGKQFF.

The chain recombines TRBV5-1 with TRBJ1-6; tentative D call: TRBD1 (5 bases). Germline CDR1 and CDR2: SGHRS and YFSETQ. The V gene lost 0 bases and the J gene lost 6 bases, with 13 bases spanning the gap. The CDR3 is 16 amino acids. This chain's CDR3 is CASSLGGAATNSPLHF. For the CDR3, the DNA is TGCGCCAGCAGCTTGGGCGGGGCCGCGACTAATTCACCCCTCCACTTT.